The subject of this entry is one T cell receptor beta chain. What antigen it recognizes has not been identified. No much larger clone is present one base from it, and per-base qualities are unavailable. The library was prepared using the immunoSEQ multiplex PCR assay. For the multiplex PCR, a mixture combining 60 forward primers for TCR Vbeta segments and 13 reverse primers for TCR Jbeta segments was used. Amplification of the CDR3 region of rearranged TCR beta genes was performed with a multiplex PCR assay on genomic DNA. The Illumina HiSeq System was used to sequence the amplified TCR beta libraries as 87-base-pair reads. In the authors' own workflow: In a later analysis, some 80 million unique TCR beta chains were counted across the roughly 610 repertoires, and roughly 11 million of these chains were shared by at least two donors. Raw reads were error-corrected and collapsed into unique sequences by a nearest-neighbor algorithm in which closely related sequences were merged to remove PCR and sequencing errors. To assign V, D and J gene segments, CDR3 sequences were aligned to IMGT reference sequences. For a sequence to be retained, a match of at least six nucleotides was required to both a V gene segment and a J gene segment. Rearrangements were called productive when the CDR3 lacked stop codons and stayed in frame with V and J; all others were non-productive. CDR3 was defined by IMGT convention, running from the second conserved V-encoded cysteine to the conserved J-encoded phenylalanine. The earlier analysis of 500 to 600 of the donors excluded sequences that lacked an unambiguous match to a single V gene segment. In an earlier analysis of 587 of the donors, a V segment was called functional when productive rearrangements were above 56.7%, and segregating when the standard deviation between donors exceeded 5%. To diagnose cytomegalovirus status from the catalog of TCR beta chain sequences, a statistical classification framework was built. A later analysis assigned V and J genes by comparing TCR nucleotide sequences with IMGT/GENE-DB human TR gene sequences. A later analysis assigned CDR3 sequences and most-parsimonious VDJ recombination scenarios with the TCRdist pipeline. In a later analysis, every TCR beta chain was defined by the combination of its CDR3 amino acid sequence and its V-gene family, and reads without a unique V-gene family were dropped. A later analysis removed 600 or so highly shared, low-generation-probability nucleotide sequences to deal with suspected cross-contamination and a sequencing artifact. A later analysis calculated a clonal expansion index for each public chain from normalized within-repertoire ranks of inferred template counts. Generation probabilities in a later analysis came from a VDJ recombination model fitted to out-of-frame rearrangements, and those results were checked against IGoR. A later analysis scored TCR-TCR, TCR-HLA and TCR-CMV co-occurrence with hypergeometric tests, applying a repertoire-size bias correction to TCR pairs. In a later analysis, false discovery rates were estimated by permuting HLA or CMV assignments 20 times. In a later analysis, co-occurring TCRs were grouped using DBSCAN, with TCRdist sequence similarity added in when clustering inside HLA-allele-positive subsets. Co-occurrence clustering excluded repertoires with fewer than 30,000 or more than 120,000 public chains, plus five with anomalous nucleotide sharing. Held by TCRdb, this immuneACCESS table contains in-frame sequences only and omits some clones. Under half of the omission traces to an unresolved V gene where checked; the cause of the rest is unknown. V, J and clone size are those of that table, while D and trimming were read from the DNA. For this sample the table gives tens of thousands of clones, of which under 80% were detected only once. The ten top clones hold roughly 7.1% of the sample.

The data were taken from a study of cytomegalovirus exposure and HLA in healthy donors (dated by TCRdb to about 2017). Looking at the study overall: In an earlier analysis of some 550 of the donors, less than 350 Gb of sequence data and 90 million to 120 million unique TCR beta sequences from 180 million or so T cells were reported. To predict cytomegalovirus infection status, the study brought together high-throughput TCR immunosequencing, statistical association of individual TCRs with disease status, and machine learning. Around 320 gigabases of sequencing data and approximately 85 million unique TCR sequences were included in an early release covering about 600 HLA-typed donors. The genetic ancestry cluster associated with self-reported Caucasian donors included over 65% of the 398 genotyped donors. The later analysis used no new phenotypic data to find candidate immune exposures, relying instead on TCR beta sequences and their occurrence across donors. Every discovery cohort repertoire had been produced on one sequencing platform. A later genetic analysis took genome-wide SNP genotypes for about 65% of the 666 donors and used that subset as a discovery cohort. A separate validation cohort of approximately 130 different subjects was used in addition to the 666-subject first cohort. To study patterns of TCR occurrence, a later analysis re-analyzed previously published TCR beta repertoires from 700 or so donors and added high-resolution HLA genotyping. Donor age, sex, ethnicity and CMV serostatus were compiled alongside the repertoire data. The number of typed donors differed by locus: about 620-640 for A, B, C, DRB1 and DQB1; approximately 520 for DQA1; approximately 610 for DPA1; and some 470 for DPB1. HLA typing covered class I and class II loci at four-digit resolution. Across some 400 genotyped donors of the cohort, an average of roughly 250,000 unique TCR beta nucleotide sequences per donor were sequenced, and 15% to 20% of those sequences were non-productive. About 5 DR-DQ haplotypes were handled as single units for association and clustering, since linkage in the cohort was strong. To decide whether each TCR beta V gene segment behaved as functional or pseudogenic, an earlier analysis of several hundred of the donors relied on high-throughput TCR beta sequencing. The study profiled the T cell repertoires of hundreds of subjects by immunosequencing and related them to cytomegalovirus serostatus. The aim of the study was to test whether cataloging public T cell receptors could identify signatures of past pathogen exposure.

The CDR3 runs 15 residues from the cysteine to the phenylalanine. The sequence is cut down to CDR3 DNA, 45 bases in frame from base 1. CDR1 and CDR2, looked up from the germline V gene, are SGHTA and FQGNSA. V is cut back by 6 bases and J by 2 bases, with 7 bases in the junction unmatched. What the work shows at the level of the full study, not this receptor alone: When HLA alleles, especially DR and DQ, strongly co-occurred, TCR associations were difficult to assign to individual alleles. In a later analysis, some 18,000 TCR beta sequences were associated with specific HLA alleles at a false discovery rate of 0.05. Because counts were too low, 15 to 20 rarely observed V segments, including chromosome 9 orphons, were excluded from the earlier analysis of some 540 of the donors. Most CMV-associated TCR beta chains appeared to be HLA-restricted in a later analysis, and the HLA associations seemed to be driven largely by CMV exposure. According to the authors, the approach could potentially be generalized to other disease states and immunological phenotypes. An association between a missense DCLRE1C variant and V-gene and J-gene trimming of TCR beta chains was found in a later genetic analysis and replicated in an independent cohort. A later analysis found that TCR association rates varied across HLA loci, with DRB1 alleles showing the most associated TCRs and HLA-C alleles the fewest. Some IMGT-functional V segments, including TRBV6-2 and TRBV6-3, could not be distinguished by the 87-base-pair reads and were therefore excluded. Compared with the roughly 700-donor mean, donors in an Asian-associated ancestry cluster had fewer N-insertions in productive TCRs, according to a later genetic analysis. HLA typing was unavailable for some donors at each locus, so association tests used only the typed subset. The classifier was reported to diagnose cytomegalovirus status with high specificity and sensitivity in both the original cohort and the validation cohort. In this cohort, only TCR beta chains were sequenced, and detectable features were limited by the absence of alpha or paired-chain data. A later analysis found that HLA-associated TCR beta chains were more clonally expanded and had lower generation probabilities than equally common non-associated chains. Most TCR sequences were seen in very few donors, while some public TCRs were found in many individuals. CMV serostatus was the only immune exposure information available for the cohort. Linkage disequilibrium might explain the correlated functional status among segregating V segments, but an unknown experimental factor could not be excluded. Roughly uniform sequencing depth across donors was assumed in presence/absence analyses, although this assumption may not hold. According to a later analysis, parvovirus B19, influenza, CMV and Epstein-Barr virus appeared linked to several top co-occurrence clusters. A further reported finding was that TCR beta sequences accurately predicted the HLA-A and HLA-B alleles for most subjects in the first cohort. In an earlier analysis of some 500 of the donors, most TCR beta V segments were observed in productive rearrangements about 87% or about 30% of the time, broadly matching IMGT annotations. A group of highly shared sequence variants was considered likely to be a technical artifact of the sequencing pipeline. Three of the identified cytomegalovirus-associated TCR beta chains were confirmed in vitro to be specific for cytomegalovirus antigens. The study listed over 150 TCR beta chains as associated with cytomegalovirus.

The cohort consisted of 666 healthy bone marrow donors. At the time of sampling, all cohort members were nominally healthy, though unrecorded immune exposures were likely present. The donor tested CMV seropositive, placing the donor among the 289 seropositive members of the cohort. Every donor gave a peripheral blood sample, and the peripheral blood mononuclear cells from that sample were used for TCR beta sequencing. The Qiagen DNeasy Blood Extraction Kit was used to extract genomic DNA from the blood cell samples. The chain is made from TRBV7-2 and TRBJ2-1, with 7 central nucleotides matching TRBD1. Sequenced material: PBMCs. This receptor was obtained from a man aged 25 to 45 in good health and CMV-seropositive. The CDR3 reads CASSRSGTAYNEQFF. The nucleotide sequence is TGTGCCAGCAGTCGTTCCGGGACAGCCTACAATGAGCAGTTCTTC. Where the CDR3 stops, the reference TRBV7-2 and TRBJ2-1 genes take over; the full variable domain is GAGVSQSPSNKVTEKGKDVELRCDPISGHTALYWYRQSLGQGLEFLIYFQGNSAPDKSGLPSDRFSAERTGGSVSTLTIQRTQQEDSAVYLCASSRSGTAYNEQFFGPGTRLTVL.